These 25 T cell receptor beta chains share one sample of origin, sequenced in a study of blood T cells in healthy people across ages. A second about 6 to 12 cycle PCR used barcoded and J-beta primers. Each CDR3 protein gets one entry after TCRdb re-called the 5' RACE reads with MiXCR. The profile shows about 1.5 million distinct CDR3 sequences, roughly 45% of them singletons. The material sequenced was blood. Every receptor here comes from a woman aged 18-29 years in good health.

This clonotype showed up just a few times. The CDR3 nucleotides read TGTGCCAGCAGCTTAGTATCAGCAGGGGGCAAAGAAGATACGCAGTATTTT. Its protein product is CASSLVSAGGKEDTQYF. The chain joins TRBV7-2 to TRBJ2-3; TRBD1 matches at 8 bases. The CDR3 is 17 residues long. The V and J ends lost 1 base and 5 bases, in that order; junction bases with no gene match: 11. Germline-derived CDR1 and CDR2 are SGHTA and FQGNSA.

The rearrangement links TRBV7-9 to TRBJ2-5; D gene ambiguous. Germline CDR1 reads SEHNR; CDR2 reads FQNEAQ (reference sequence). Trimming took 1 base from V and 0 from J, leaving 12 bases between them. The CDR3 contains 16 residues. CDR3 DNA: TGTGCCAGCAGCTTAGTATCCACCCGGAACCAAGAGACCCAGTACTTC. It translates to CASSLVSTRNQETQYF.

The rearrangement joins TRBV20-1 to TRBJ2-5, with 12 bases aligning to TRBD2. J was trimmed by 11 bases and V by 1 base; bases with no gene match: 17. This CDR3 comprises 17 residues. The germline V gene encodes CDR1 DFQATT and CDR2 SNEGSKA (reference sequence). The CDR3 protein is CSARVVGLAGIYNEQYF. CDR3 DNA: TGCAGTGCTAGAGTAGTAGGACTAGCGGGGATCTACAATGAGCAGTACTTC.

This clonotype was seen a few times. The CDR3 sequence: CASSLARDAAYEQYF. The CDR3 DNA is TGCGCCAGCAGCTTGGCCCGGGACGCAGCCTACGAGCAGTACTTC. The chain carries TRBV5-1 and TRBJ2-7, with D tentatively TRBD1 or TRBD2 (5 bases each). Germline CDR1 is SGHRS and CDR2 is YFSETQ. V was cut by 0 bases and J by 2 bases, with 12 bases left in between. CDR3 length: 15 amino acids. The variable domain in full, with the rest retrieved from reference TRBV5-1 and TRBJ2-7, is KAGVTQTPRYLIKTRGQQVTLSCSPISGHRSVSWYQQTPGQGLQFLFEYFSETQRNKGNFPGRFSGRQFSNSRSEMNVSTLELGDSALYLCASSLARDAAYEQYFGPGTRLTVT.

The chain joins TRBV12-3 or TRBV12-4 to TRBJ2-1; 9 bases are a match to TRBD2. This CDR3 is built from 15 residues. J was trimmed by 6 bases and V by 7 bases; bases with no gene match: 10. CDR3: CASILGGSGSNEQFF. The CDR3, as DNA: TGTGCCAGCATCCTGGGGGGTAGCGGGAGCAATGAGCAGTTCTTC.

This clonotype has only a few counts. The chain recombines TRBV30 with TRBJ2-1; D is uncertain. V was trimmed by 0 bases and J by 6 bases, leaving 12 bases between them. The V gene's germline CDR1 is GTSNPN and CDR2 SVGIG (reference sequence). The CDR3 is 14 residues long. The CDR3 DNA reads TGTGCCTGGAGTGTAGGAGAAAGGCTCAATGAGCAGTTCTTC. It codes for CAWSVGERLNEQFF.

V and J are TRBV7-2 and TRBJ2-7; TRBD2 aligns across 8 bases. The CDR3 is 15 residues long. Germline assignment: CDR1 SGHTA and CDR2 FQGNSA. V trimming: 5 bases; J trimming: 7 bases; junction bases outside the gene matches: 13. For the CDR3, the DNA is TGTGCCAGCAGCCCCCCGCGGGAGGCGGGCAATGAGCAGTACTTC. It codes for CASSPPREAGNEQYF.

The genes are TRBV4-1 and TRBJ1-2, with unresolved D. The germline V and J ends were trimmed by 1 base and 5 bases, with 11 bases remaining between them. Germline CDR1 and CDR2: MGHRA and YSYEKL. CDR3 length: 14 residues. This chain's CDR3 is CASSQVGNPYGYTF. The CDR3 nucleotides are TGCGCCAGCAGCCAAGTGGGGAACCCTTATGGCTACACCTTC.

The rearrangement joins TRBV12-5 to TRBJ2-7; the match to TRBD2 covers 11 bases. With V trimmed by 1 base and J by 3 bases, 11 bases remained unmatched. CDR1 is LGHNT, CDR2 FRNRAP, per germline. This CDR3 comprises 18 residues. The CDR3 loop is CASGLASRGLADNYEQYF. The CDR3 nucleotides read TGTGCTAGTGGTTTGGCAAGCCGGGGACTAGCGGATAACTACGAGCAGTACTTC.

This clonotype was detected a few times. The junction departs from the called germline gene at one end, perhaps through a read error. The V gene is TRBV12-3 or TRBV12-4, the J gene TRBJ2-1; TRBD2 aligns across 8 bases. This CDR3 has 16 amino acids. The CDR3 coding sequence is TGTGCCAGCAGTAGAGAGCGGGGGAACCCCTATAATGAGCAGTTCTTC. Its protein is CASSRERGNPYNEQFF.

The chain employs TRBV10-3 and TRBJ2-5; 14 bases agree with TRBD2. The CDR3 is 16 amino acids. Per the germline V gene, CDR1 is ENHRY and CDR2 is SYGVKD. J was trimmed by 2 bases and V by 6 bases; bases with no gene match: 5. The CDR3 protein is CAISAGLAGVQETQYF. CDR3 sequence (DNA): TGTGCCATCAGCGCGGGACTAGCGGGGGTGCAAGAGACCCAGTACTTC.

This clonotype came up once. The CDR3 sequence: CAWDRLAATDTQYF. The DNA of the CDR3 is TGTGCCTGGGATAGACTAGCGGCCACAGATACGCAGTATTTT. The genes are TRBV30 and TRBJ2-3; 9 positions match TRBD2. The CDR3 extends over 14 amino acids. V lost 5 bases, J lost 2 bases, and 5 bases stayed unmatched. Germline V gene sequence: CDR1 GTSNPN, CDR2 SVGIG (reference sequence).

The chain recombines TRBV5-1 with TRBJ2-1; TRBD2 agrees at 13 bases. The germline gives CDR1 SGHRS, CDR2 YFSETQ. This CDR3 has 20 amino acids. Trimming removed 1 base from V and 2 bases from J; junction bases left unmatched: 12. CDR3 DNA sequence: TGCGCCAGCAGCTTGTCGGCACTAGCGGGGGGGCCCGGCGCCTACAATGAGCAGTTCTTC. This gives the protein CASSLSALAGGPGAYNEQFF.

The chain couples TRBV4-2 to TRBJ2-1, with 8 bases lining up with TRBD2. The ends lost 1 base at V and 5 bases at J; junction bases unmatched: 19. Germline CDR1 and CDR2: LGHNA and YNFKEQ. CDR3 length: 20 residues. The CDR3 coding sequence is TGTGCCAGCAGCCAAGTTGAGGTTGCCCATAGGCTAGCGGGTAACAATGAGCAGTTCTTC. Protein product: CASSQVEVAHRLAGNNEQFF.

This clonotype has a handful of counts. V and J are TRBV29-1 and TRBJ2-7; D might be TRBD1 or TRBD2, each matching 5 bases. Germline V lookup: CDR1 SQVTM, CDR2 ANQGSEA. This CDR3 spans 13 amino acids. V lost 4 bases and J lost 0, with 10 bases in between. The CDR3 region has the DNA TGCAGCGTTGGGGACCTCAGCTCCTACGAGCAGTACTTC. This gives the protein CSVGDLSSYEQYF.

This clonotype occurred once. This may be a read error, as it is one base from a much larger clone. CDR3 bases: TGTGCCACCAGCAGAGATCGGGGAGTAGCCAAAAACACTCAGTACTTC. It codes for CATSRDRGVAKNTQYF. This chain links TRBV15 with TRBJ2-5, with D possibly TRBD2 on 5 matching bases. V was trimmed by 0 bases and J by 11 bases, leaving 22 bases between them. The CDR3 has 16 amino acids. Looked up from germline, CDR1 is LNHNV and CDR2 is YYDKDF (reference sequence).

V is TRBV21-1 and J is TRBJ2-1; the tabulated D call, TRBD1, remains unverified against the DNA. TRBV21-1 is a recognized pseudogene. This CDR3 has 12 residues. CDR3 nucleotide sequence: TGTGCCAGCAGCAAAGGGTACAGGTCTGAGTTCTTC. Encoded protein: CASSKGYRSEFF.

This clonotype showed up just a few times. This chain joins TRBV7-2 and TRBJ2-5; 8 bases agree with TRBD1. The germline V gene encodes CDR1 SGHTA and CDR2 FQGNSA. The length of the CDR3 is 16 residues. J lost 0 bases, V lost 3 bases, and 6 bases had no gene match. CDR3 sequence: CASSLMDRAYQETQYF. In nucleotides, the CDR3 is TGTGCCAGCAGCTTGATGGACAGGGCTTACCAAGAGACCCAGTACTTC.

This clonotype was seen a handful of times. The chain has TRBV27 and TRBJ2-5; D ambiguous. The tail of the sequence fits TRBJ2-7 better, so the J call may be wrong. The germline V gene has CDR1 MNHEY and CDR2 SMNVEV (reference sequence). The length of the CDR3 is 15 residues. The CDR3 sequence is CASSALEFNGGEQYF. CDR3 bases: TGTGCCAGCAGTGCCCTTGAATTCAATGGTGGCGAGCAGTACTTC.

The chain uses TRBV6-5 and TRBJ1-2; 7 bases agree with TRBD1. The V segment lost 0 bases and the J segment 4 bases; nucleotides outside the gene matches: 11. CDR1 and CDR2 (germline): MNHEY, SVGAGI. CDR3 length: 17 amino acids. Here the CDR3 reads CASSYSGGASTGYGYTF. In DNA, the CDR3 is TGTGCCAGCAGTTACTCAGGGGGCGCTTCAACGGGCTATGGCTACACCTTC.

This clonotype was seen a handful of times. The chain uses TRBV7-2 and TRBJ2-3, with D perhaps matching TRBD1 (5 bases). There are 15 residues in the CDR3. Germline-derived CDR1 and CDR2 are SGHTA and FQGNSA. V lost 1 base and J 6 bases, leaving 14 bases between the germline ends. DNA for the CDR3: TGTGCCAGCAGCTTAGTCTCGACAGCAGTTGATACGCAGTATTTT. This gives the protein CASSLVSTAVDTQYF.

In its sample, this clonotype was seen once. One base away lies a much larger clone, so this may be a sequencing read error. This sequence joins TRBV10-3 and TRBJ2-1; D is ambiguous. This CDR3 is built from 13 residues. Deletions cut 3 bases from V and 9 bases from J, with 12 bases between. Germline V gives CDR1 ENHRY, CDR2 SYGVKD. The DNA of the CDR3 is TGTGCCATCAGTGAATTAGTGGGATCTGAGCAGTTCTTC. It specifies CAISELVGSEQFF.

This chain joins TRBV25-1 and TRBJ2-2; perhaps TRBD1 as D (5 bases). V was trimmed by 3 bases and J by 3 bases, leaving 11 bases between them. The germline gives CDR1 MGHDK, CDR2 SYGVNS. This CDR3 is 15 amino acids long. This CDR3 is CASSDIGADTGELFF. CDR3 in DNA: TGTGCCAGCAGTGATATAGGGGCGGACACCGGGGAGCTGTTTTTT.

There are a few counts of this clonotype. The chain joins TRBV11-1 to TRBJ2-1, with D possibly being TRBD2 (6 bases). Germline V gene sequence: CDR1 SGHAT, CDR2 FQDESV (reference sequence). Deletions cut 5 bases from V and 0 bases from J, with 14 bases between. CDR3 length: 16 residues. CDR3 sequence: CASSPGRWGSYNEQFF. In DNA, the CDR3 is TGTGCCAGCAGCCCCGGGAGATGGGGCTCCTACAATGAGCAGTTCTTC.

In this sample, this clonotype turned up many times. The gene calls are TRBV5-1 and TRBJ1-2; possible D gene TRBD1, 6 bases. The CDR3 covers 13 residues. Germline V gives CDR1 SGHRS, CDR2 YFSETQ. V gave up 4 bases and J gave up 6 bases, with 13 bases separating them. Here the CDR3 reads CASSVPDRHGYTF. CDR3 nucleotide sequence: TGCGCCAGCAGCGTACCCGACAGGCATGGCTACACCTTC.